The clone carrying this T cell receptor beta chain was recorded only once. Antigen specificity is unknown. The PCR made use of 60 Vbeta and 13 Jbeta primers. Here immunoSEQ multiplex PCR was the method, and the copy in TCRdb shows in-frame clones only, minus some. The data show under 200,000 clones, 85% seen once. These data originate in a study of cytomegalovirus exposure and HLA in healthy donors. The CDR3 is 16 residues long. V trimming: 0 bases; J trimming: 4 bases; junction bases outside the gene matches: 7. Germline values: CDR1 MNHEY, CDR2 SVGAGI. General study results and limits: Looking again later, the authors saw that most CMV-associated TCR beta chains seemed HLA-restricted.

This receptor was obtained from a woman aged 50 to 60 in good health and CMV-seronegative. Sequences were obtained from PBMCs. The J gene is TRBJ2-3, the V gene TRBV6-5; 7 nucleotides align to TRBD1. DNA for the CDR3: TGTGCCAGCAGTTACTCCCCAATGGGGACAGCAGATACGCAGTATTTT. This sequence encodes CASSYSPMGTADTQYF.